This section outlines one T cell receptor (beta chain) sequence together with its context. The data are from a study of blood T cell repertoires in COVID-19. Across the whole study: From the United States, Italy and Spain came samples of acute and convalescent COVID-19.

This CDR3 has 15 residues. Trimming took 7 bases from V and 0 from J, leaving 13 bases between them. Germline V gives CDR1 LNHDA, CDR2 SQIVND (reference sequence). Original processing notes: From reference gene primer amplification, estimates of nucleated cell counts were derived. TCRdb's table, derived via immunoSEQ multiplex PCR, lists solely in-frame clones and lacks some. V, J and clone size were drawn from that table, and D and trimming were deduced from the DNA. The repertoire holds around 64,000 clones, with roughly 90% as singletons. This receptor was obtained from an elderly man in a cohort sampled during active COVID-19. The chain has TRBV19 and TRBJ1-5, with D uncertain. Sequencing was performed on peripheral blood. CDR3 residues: CASTRQTYSNQPQHF. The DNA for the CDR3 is TGTGCCAGTACGAGACAAACCTATAGCAATCAGCCCCAGCATTTT.